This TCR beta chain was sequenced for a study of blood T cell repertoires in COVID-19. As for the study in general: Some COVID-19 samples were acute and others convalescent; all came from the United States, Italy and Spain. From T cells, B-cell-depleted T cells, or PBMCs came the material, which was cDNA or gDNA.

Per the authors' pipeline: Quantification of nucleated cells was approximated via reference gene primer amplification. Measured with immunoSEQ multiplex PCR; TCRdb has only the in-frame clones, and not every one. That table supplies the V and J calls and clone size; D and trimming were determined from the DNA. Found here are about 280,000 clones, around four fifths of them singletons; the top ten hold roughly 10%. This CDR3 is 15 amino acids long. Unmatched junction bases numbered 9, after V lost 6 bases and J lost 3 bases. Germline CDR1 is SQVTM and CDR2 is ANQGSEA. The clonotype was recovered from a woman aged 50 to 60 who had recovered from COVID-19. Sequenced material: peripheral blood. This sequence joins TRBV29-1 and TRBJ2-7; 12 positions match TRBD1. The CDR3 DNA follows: TGCAGCGTAGACACCGGGACAGGGGGCCGCTACGAGCAGTACTTC. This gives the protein CSVDTGTGGRYEQYF.